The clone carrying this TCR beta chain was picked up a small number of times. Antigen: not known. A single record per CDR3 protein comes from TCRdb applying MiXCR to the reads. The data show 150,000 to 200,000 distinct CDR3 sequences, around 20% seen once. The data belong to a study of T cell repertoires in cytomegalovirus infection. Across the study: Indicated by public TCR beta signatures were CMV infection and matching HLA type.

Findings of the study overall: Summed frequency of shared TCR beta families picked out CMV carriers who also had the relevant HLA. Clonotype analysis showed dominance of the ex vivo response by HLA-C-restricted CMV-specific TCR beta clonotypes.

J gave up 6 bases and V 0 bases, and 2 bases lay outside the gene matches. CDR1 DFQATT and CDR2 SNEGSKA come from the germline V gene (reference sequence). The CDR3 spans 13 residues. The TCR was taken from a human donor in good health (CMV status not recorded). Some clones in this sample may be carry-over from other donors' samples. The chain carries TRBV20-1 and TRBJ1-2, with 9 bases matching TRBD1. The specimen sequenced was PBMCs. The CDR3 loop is CSARDRQGDGYTF. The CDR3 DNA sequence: TGCAGTGCTAGAGATCGACAGGGGGATGGCTACACCTTC.